The rows below give T cell receptor beta chains drawn from one sample of a study of CD8 T cells in ankylosing spondylitis. One entry per CDR3 protein results from TCRdb running MiXCR on the 5' RACE reads. The profile covers 120,000 or so distinct CDR3 sequences, with around 15% appearing a single time and around 3% taken by the ten largest. The sample taken for sequencing was blood, either unsorted or a sorted T cell fraction (not recorded which). These receptors all stem from a female donor with ankylosing spondylitis or in good health (not recorded which). The CDR3 runs from the conserved cysteine through the conserved F or W. The D gene is left open where the match is weak. Only part of the rows carry a size: once, few, many, or a class if the clone is expanded.

abundance	d_gene	v_gene	j_gene	CDR3nt	CDR3aa
few	TRBD2	TRBV3-1	TRBJ2-1	TGTGCCACCAGGGCTAGCGGGAGGTCCGAAGGGCAGTTCTTC	CATRASGRSEGQFF
NA	NA	TRBV20-1	TRBJ1-2	TGCAGTGCAGAAGAACAGGCACCTCGGGGCTACACCTTC	CSAEEQAPRGYTF
many	NA	TRBV20-1	TRBJ2-5	TGCAGTGCTAGCCTGGGACTCTTACAAGAGACCCAGTACTTC	CSASLGLLQETQYF
many	NA	TRBV12-3/TRBV12-4	TRBJ2-7	TGTGCCAGCAGTTTACCCGGGTACGAGCAGTACTTC	CASSLPGYEQYF
few	TRBD2	TRBV30	TRBJ2-3	TGTGCCTGGAGTTCTAGCGGGAGTACAGATACGCAGTATTTT	CAWSSSGSTDTQYF
many	TRBD2	TRBV12-3/TRBV12-4	TRBJ2-1	TGTGCCAGCAGTTTTAGGTCGGGCGGGAGGTACAATGAGCAGTTCTTC	CASSFRSGGRYNEQFF
NA	NA	TRBV5-1	TRBJ2-2	TGCGCCAGCAGCTTGCTTACCGGGGAGCTGTTTTTT	CASSLLTGELFF
NA	TRBD1	TRBV18	TRBJ2-7	TGTGCCAGCTCACCGGGGACAGGGTCAAGGGAGCAGTACTTC	CASSPGTGSREQYF
NA	NA	TRBV19	TRBJ2-1	TGTGCCAGTAGTATGGGGAATAGGGATGAGCAGTTCTTC	CASSMGNRDEQFF
few	TRBD1	TRBV20-1	TRBJ1-3	TGCAGTGCAACACCAGGGGGACAGCAGCCCAGCTCTGGAAACACCATATATTTT	CSATPGGQQPSSGNTIYF
NA	TRBD1	TRBV7-9	TRBJ1-2	TGTGCCAGCAGCTTAAGAGGGGACAGGGATAACTATGGCTACACCTTC	CASSLRGDRDNYGYTF
few	TRBD1	TRBV7-9	TRBJ2-1	TGTGCCACCTATGGGACAGGGGCCTACAATGAGCAGTTCTTC	CATYGTGAYNEQFF
few	NA	TRBV3-1	TRBJ2-7	TGTGCCAGCAGCCAAGATGTGGGGGGATGGAACGAGCAGTACTTC	CASSQDVGGWNEQYF
few	TRBD1	TRBV2	TRBJ2-7	TGTGCCAGCAGTCCATCCCGGGACAGACCCTACGAGCAGTACTTC	CASSPSRDRPYEQYF
many	NA	TRBV12-3/TRBV12-4	TRBJ1-1	TGTGCCAGCAGTCTTAAGGGTTACACTGAAGCTTTCTTT	CASSLKGYTEAFF
NA	NA	TRBV3-1	TRBJ1-3	TGTGCCAGCAGCCTACGGGGCGAGGACACCATATATTTT	CASSLRGEDTIYF
few	NA	TRBV11-2	TRBJ1-2	TGTGCCAGCAGCCCCCTTAACTATGGCTACACCTTC	CASSPLNYGYTF
many	TRBD1	TRBV25-1	TRBJ1-5	TGTGCCAGCACCCCGGGACAGGGTGGTCAGCCCCAGCATTTT	CASTPGQGGQPQHF
NA	NA	TRBV27	TRBJ1-4	TGTGCCAGCAATAAACGGGGGGGTAATGAAAAACTGTTTTTT	CASNKRGGNEKLFF
many	NA	TRBV20-1	TRBJ2-3	TGCAGTGCCCAAACTAGTGGTGCAGATACGCAGTATTTT	CSAQTSGADTQYF
NA	NA	TRBV11-1	TRBJ2-7	TGTGCCAGCAGCTCGACGAGAGGGACCGACGAGCAGTACTTC	CASSSTRGTDEQYF
many	TRBD1	TRBV12-3/TRBV12-4	TRBJ2-7	TGTGCCAGCAGTGGCGACAGGGCTTGGCAGTACTTC	CASSGDRAWQYF
NA	NA	TRBV29-1	TRBJ2-1	TGCAGCGTTGAAGCTATATCGGGACTCCGGTACAATGAGCAGTTCTTC	CSVEAISGLRYNEQFF
many	NA	TRBV20-1	TRBJ2-5	TGCAGTGCTAGAGATGTTTGGCAAGAGACCCAGTACTTC	CSARDVWQETQYF
NA	NA	TRBV5-1	TRBJ1-1	TGCGCCAGCTTCCAGACAGGGAACACTGAAGCTTTCTTT	CASFQTGNTEAFF
NA	NA	TRBV14	TRBJ2-2	TGTGCCAGCAGTCTTGGACTCCCTGGCGGGGAGCTGTTTTTT	CASSLGLPGGELFF
few	NA	TRBV6-1	TRBJ2-5	TGTGCCAGCTACGGCTGGACTATCCAAGAGACCCAGTACTTC	CASYGWTIQETQYF